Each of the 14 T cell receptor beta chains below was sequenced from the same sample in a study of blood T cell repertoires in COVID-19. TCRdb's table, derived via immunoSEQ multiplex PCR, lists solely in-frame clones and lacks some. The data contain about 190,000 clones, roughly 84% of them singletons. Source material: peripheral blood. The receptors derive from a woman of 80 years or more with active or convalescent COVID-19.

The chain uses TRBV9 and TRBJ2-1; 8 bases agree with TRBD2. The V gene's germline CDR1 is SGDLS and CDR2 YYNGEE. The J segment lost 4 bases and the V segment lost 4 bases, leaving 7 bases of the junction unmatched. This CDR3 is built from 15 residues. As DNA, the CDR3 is TGTGCCAGCAGCAGAGCGGGAGTGGGGTACAATGAGCAGTTCTTC. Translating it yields CASSRAGVGYNEQFF.

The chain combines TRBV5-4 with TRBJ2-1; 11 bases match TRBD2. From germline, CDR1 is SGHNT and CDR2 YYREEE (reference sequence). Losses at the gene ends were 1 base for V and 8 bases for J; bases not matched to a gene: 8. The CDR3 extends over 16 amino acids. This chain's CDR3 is CASSLTSGGLPDEQFF. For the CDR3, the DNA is TGTGCCAGCAGCTTGACTAGCGGGGGACTGCCTGATGAGCAGTTCTTC.

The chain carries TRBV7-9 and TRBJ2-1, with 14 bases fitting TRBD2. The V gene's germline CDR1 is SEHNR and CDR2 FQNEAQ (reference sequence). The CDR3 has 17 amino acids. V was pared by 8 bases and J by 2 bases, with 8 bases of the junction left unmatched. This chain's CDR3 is CASLGTSGSITYNEQFF. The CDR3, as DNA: TGTGCCAGCCTCGGGACTAGCGGGAGTATCACCTACAATGAGCAGTTCTTC.

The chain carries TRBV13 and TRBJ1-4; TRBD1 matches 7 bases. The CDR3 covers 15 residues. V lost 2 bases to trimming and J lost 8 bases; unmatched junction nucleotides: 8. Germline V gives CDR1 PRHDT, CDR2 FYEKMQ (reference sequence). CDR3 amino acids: CASSLRGPGEEKLFF. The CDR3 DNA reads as TGTGCCAGCAGCTTAAGGGGGCCAGGTGAAGAAAAACTGTTTTTT.

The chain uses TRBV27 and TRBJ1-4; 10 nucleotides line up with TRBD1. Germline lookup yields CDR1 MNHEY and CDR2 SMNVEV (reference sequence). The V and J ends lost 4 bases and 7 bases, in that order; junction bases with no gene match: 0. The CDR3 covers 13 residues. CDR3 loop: CASSWDRGEKLFF. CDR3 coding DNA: TGTGCCAGCAGTTGGGACAGGGGTGAAAAACTGTTTTTT.

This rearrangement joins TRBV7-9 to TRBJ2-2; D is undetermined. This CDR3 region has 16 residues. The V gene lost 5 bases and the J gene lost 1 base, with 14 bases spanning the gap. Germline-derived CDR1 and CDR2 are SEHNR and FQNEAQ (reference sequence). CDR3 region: CASSPHLNLNTGELFF. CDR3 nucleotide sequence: TGTGCCAGCAGCCCCCACCTAAATTTGAACACCGGGGAGCTGTTTTTT.

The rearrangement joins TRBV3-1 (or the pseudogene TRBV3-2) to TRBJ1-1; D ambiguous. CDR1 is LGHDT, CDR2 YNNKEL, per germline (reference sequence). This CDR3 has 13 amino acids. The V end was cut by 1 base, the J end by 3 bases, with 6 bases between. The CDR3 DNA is TGTGCCAGCAGCCAAGTCCAGGACACTGAAGCTTTCTTT. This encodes CASSQVQDTEAFF.

The CDR3 DNA reads TGTGCCAGCAGTGGCCGGGGTGATACGCAGTATTTT. Translated: CASSGRGDTQYF. V and J are TRBV2 and TRBJ2-3; weak D call: TRBD2 (5 bases). In germline, CDR1 is SNHLY, CDR2 FYNNEI. The CDR3 sequence is 12 residues long. Between the trimmed V and J ends, which lost 4 bases and 6 bases, there was a span of 8 bases. The full variable domain, its missing parts supplied by reference TRBV2 and TRBJ2-3, is EPEVTQTPSHQVTQMGQEVILRCVPISNHLYFYWYRQILGQKVEFLVSFYNNEISEKSEIFDDQFSVERPDGSNFTLKIRSTKLEDSAMYFCASSGRGDTQYFGPGTRLTVL.

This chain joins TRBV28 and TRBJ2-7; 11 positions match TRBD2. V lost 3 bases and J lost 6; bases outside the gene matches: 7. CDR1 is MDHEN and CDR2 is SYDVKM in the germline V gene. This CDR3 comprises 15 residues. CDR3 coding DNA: TGTGCCAGCAGTTTTTGGACTAGCGGGTCGGGCGAGCAGTACTTC. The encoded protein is CASSFWTSGSGEQYF.

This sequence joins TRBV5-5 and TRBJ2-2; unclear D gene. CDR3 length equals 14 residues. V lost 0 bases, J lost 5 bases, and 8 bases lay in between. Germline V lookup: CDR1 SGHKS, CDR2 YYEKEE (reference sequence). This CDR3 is CASSLGLQTGELFF. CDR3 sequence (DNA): TGTGCCAGCAGCTTGGGACTGCAAACCGGGGAGCTGTTTTTT.

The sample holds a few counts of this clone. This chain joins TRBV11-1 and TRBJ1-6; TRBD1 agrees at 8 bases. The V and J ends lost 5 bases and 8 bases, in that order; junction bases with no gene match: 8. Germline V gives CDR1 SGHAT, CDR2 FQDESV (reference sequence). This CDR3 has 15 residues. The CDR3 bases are TGTGCCAGCAGCCGAGGACAGGGACGGGATTCACCCCTCCACTTT. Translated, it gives CASSRGQGRDSPLHF.

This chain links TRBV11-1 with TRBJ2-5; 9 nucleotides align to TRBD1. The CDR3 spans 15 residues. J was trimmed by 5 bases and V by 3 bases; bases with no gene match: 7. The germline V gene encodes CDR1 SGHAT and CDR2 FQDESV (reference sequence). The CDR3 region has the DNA TGTGCCAGCAGCTTGTCTTGGACAGGGGAGGAGACCCAGTACTTC. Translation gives CASSLSWTGEETQYF.

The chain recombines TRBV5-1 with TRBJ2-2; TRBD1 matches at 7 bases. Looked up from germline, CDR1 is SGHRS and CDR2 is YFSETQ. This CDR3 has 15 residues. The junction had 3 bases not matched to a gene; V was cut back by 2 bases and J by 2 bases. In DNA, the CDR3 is TGCGCCAGCAGCTTCAACAGGGGAAACACCGGGGAGCTGTTTTTT. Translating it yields CASSFNRGNTGELFF.

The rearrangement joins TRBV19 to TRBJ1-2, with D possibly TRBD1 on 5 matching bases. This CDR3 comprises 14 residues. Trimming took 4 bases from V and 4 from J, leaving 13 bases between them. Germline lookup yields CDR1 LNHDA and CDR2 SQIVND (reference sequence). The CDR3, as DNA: TGTGCCAGTAGTACCCGACAGCCGCTCTATGGCTACACCTTC. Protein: CASSTRQPLYGYTF.